The clone carrying this T cell receptor beta chain was recorded at least ten times. This CDR3 contains 17 residues. J was trimmed by 0 bases and V by 3 bases; bases with no gene match: 10. The V gene's germline CDR1 is SGHAT and CDR2 FQNNGV. TCR beta CDR3 regions were amplified from RNA. The primer set for the first-round RT-PCR of the TCR CDR3 was HTBI. Using its own MiXCR run on the multiplex PCR reads, TCRdb lists one record per CDR3 protein. The sample has approximately 330,000 distinct CDR3 sequences, roughly 21% seen once. The data derive from a study of T cells in Graves' hyperthyroidism and ophthalmopathy.

The V call is TRBV11-2, the J call TRBJ2-7, with TRBD2 matching 8 bases. This TCR came from a woman in her forties or fifties with Graves' hyperthyroidism. Sequenced material: blood. The CDR3: CASSFTSGSASSYEQYF. In DNA form, the CDR3 reads TGTGCCAGCAGCTTTACTAGCGGATCGGCAAGCTCCTACGAGCAGTACTTC. Full variable domain (rest looked up from reference TRBV11-2 and TRBJ2-7): EAGVAQSPRYKIIEKRQSVAFWCNPISGHATLYWYQQILGQGPKLLIQFQNNGVVDDSQLPKDRFSAERLKGVDSTLKIQPAKLEDSAVYLCASSFTSGSASSYEQYFGPGTRLTVT.